The clone carrying this TCR beta chain was seen a handful of times. These data come from a study of T cell repertoires in cytomegalovirus infection. This CDR3 is built from 19 residues. V shed 0 bases and J shed 6 bases, with 23 bases lying between them. Per the germline V gene, CDR1 is SGHTA and CDR2 is FQGTGA. MiXCR, run by TCRdb on the reads, gives a single entry per CDR3 protein. Among approximately 400,000 distinct CDR3 sequences listed, approximately 31% were seen once. This TCR derives from a human donor in good health (CMV status not recorded). Some clones in this sample may be carry-over from other donors' samples. The sequenced sample consisted of PBMCs. The chain employs TRBV7-3 and TRBJ2-2, with D perhaps TRBD1 or TRBD2 (6 bases each). DNA of the CDR3: TGTGCCAGCAGCTTAACGACTAGTGGGGGGCAAGTTCTCTCCGGGGAGCTGTTTTTT. Its translation: CASSLTTSGGQVLSGELFF. Full variable domain (rest looked up from reference TRBV7-3 and TRBJ2-2): GAGVSQTPSNKVTEKGKYVELRCDPISGHTALYWYRQSLGQGPEFLIYFQGTGAADDSGLPNDRFFAVRPEGSVSTLKIQRTERGDSAVYLCASSLTTSGGQVLSGELFFGEGSRLTVL.